The sequence of this TCR beta chain was determined in a study of shared T cell receptors in the human thymus. CDR3 size: 15 residues. V was trimmed by 0 bases and J by 2 bases, leaving 11 bases between them. Germline assignment: CDR1 SGHAT and CDR2 FQNNGV. Clones were read by immunoSEQ multiplex PCR, and TCRdb kept only the in-frame ones, dropping some. This sample has roughly 660,000 clones, with 88% found just once. The sample was also reused in another study, on human thymus T cells.

This chain links TRBV11-2 with TRBJ2-7, with D perhaps TRBD2 (6 bases). The specimen sequenced was thymocytes. The TCR comes from a boy under three years old with a congenital heart defect. The CDR3 reads CASSLERDLPYEQYF. CDR3 DNA: TGTGCCAGCAGCTTAGAGCGGGACCTCCCCTACGAGCAGTACTTC. The full variable domain, its missing parts supplied by reference TRBV11-2 and TRBJ2-7, is EAGVAQSPRYKIIEKRQSVAFWCNPISGHATLYWYQQILGQGPKLLIQFQNNGVVDDSQLPKDRFSAERLKGVDSTLKIQPAKLEDSAVYLCASSLERDLPYEQYFGPGTRLTVT.